The 3 T cell receptor beta chains in this list originate from one sample, sequenced in a study of PD-1 blockade in classical Hodgkin lymphoma. Each patient's relapse followed autologous stem cell transplantation, and brentuximab vedotin exposure varied. Method: immunoSEQ multiplex PCR; TCRdb's copy keeps in-frame clones and lacks some. The top ten clones hold approximately 4.3% of a sample with about 30,000 clones, about 71% of them seen once. Specimen: peripheral blood mononuclear cells (PBMCs), collected before the second cycle of nivolumab. Receptors were obtained from a human donor with classical Hodgkin lymphoma.

The chain carries TRBV28 and TRBJ1-6; tentative D call: TRBD1 (5 bases). This CDR3 is 12 amino acids long. Per germline, CDR1 MDHEN and CDR2 SYDVKM. V was clipped by 4 bases and J by 7 bases, with 5 bases between them. CDR3 bases: TGTGCCAGCAGTTGGGGGAATTCACCCCTCCACTTT. Its protein product is CASSWGNSPLHF.

This clone is medium-sized within its sample. The chain links TRBV4-2 to TRBJ1-1, with 11 bases lining up with TRBD1. The V and J ends lost 0 bases and 4 bases, in that order; junction bases with no gene match: 7. Germline V gene sequence: CDR1 LGHNA, CDR2 YNFKEQ. This CDR3 spans 17 amino acids. CDR3 coding DNA: TGTGCCAGCAGCCAAGATACGCCGGGGACAGGGGGCACTGAAGCTTTCTTT. Protein: CASSQDTPGTGGTEAFF.

A few counts support this clone. The genes are TRBV30 and TRBJ1-2, with 7 nucleotides matching TRBD1. In germline, CDR1 is GTSNPN, CDR2 SVGIG (reference sequence). V shed 0 bases and J 5 bases; nucleotides not matched to a gene: 6. This CDR3 region has 14 residues. Written as DNA, the CDR3 is TGTGCCTGGAGTGTGGGGACAGTGATTTATGGCTACACCTTC. Translated, it gives CAWSVGTVIYGYTF.